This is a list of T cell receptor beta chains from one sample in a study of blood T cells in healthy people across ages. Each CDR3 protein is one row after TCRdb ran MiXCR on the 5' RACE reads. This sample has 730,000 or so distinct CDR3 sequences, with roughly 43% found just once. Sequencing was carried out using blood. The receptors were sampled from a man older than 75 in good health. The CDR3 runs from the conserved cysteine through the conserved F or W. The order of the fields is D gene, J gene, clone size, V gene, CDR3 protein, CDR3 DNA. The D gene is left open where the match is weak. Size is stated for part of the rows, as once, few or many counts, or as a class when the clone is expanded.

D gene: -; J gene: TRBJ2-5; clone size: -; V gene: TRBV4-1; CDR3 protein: CASSRVMGNQETQYF; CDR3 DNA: TGCGCCAGCAGCCGGGTGATGGGAAACCAAGAGACCCAGTACTTC
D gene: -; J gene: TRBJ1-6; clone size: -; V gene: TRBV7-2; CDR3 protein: CASRGWGNSPPHF; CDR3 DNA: TGTGCCAGCCGCGGGTGGGGCAATTCACCCCCCCACTTT
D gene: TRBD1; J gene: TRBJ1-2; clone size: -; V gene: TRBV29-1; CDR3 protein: CSVPGQGLTPIGYTF; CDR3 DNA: TGCAGCGTTCCTGGACAGGGCCTTACTCCTATAGGCTACACCTTC
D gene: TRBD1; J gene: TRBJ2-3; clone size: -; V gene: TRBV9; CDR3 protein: CASSVATETGATDTQYF; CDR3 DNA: TGTGCCAGCAGCGTAGCTACGGAGACAGGGGCTACAGATACGCAGTATTTT
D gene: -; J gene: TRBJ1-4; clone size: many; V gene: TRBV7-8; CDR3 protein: CASSLGGRGPTNEKLFF; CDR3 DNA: TGTGCCAGCAGCCTAGGCGGTCGGGGGCCAACTAATGAAAAACTGTTTTTT
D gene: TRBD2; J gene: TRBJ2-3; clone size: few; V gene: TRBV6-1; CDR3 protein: CASRKSGRRADTQYF; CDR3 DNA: TGTGCCAGCAGAAAAAGCGGGAGGAGGGCGGATACGCAGTATTTT
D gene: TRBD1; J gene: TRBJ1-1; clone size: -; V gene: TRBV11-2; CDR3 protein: CASSHRGQNTEAFF; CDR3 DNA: TGTGCCAGCAGCCACAGGGGGCAGAACACTGAAGCTTTCTTT
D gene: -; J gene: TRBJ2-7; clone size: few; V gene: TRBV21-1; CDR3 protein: CASSKGPGYEQYF; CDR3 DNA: TGTGCCAGCAGCAAAGGGCCAGGCTACGAGCAGTACTTC
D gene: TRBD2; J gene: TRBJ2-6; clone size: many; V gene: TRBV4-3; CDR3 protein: CASSQIGLAGSGANVLTF; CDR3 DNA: TGCGCCAGCAGCCAGATCGGACTAGCGGGCTCTGGGGCCAACGTCCTGACTTTC
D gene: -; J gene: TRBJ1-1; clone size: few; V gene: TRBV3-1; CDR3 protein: CASSQGLQNTEAFF; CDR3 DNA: TGTGCCAGCAGCCAAGGCCTCCAGAACACTGAAGCTTTCTTT
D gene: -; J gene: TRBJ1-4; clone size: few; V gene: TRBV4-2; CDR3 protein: CASSQNPRTAGEKLFF; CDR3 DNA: TGTGCCAGCAGCCAAAACCCTCGGACGGCGGGGGAAAAACTGTTTTTT
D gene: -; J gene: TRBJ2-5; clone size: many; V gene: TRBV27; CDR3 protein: CASSPLGEETQYF; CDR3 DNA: TGTGCCAGCAGTCCCCTGGGGGAAGAGACCCAGTACTTC
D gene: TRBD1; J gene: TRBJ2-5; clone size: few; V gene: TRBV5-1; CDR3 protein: CASSPLDRSGETQYF; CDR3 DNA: TGCGCCAGCAGCCCACTGGACAGGTCGGGAGAGACCCAGTACTTC
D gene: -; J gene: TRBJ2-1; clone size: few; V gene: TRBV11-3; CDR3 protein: CASRAGIENEQFF; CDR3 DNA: TGTGCCAGCAGGGCAGGGATAGAGAATGAGCAGTTCTTC
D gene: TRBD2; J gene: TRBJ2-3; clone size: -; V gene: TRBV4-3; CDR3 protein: CASSQDLRTSGTDTQYF; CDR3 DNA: TGCGCCAGCAGCCAAGATTTACGGACTAGCGGCACAGATACGCAGTATTTT
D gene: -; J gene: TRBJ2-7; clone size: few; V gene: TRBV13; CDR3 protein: CASSSRRGSVAPYEQYF; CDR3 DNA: TGTGCCAGCAGCTCCAGGAGGGGGAGCGTCGCGCCCTACGAGCAGTACTTC
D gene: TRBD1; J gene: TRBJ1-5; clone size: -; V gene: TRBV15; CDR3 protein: CATSRDLRTGANQPQHF; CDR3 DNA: TGTGCCACCAGCAGAGATCTCAGGACAGGGGCCAATCAGCCCCAGCATTTT
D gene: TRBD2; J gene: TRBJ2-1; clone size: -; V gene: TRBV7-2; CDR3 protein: CASSPREGLIEQFF; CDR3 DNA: TGTGCCAGTAGCCCCCGGGAGGGCCTCATTGAGCAGTTCTTC
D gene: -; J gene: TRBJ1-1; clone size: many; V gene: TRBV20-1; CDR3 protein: CSARVPTPGAEAFF; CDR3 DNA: TGCAGTGCTAGAGTCCCTACCCCGGGGGCTGAAGCTTTCTTT
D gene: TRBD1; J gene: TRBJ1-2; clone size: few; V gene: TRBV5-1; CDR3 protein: CASSPLDGEGARRGYTF; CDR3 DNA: TGCGCCAGCAGCCCGTTGGATGGTGAGGGGGCTCGAAGAGGCTACACCTTC
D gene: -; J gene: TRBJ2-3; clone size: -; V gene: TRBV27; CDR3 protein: CASSLSGRIPDTQYF; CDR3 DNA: TGTGCCAGCAGTTTATCTGGGCGGATTCCGGATACGCAGTATTTT
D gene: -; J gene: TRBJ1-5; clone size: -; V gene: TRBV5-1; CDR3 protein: CASPPGDQPQHF; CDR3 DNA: TGCGCCAGCCCCCCCGGGGACCAGCCCCAGCATTTT
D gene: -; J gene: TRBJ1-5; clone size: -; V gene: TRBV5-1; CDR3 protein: CASQTRHNSNQPQHF; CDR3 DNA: TGCGCCAGCCAGACACGGCATAATAGCAATCAGCCCCAGCATTTT
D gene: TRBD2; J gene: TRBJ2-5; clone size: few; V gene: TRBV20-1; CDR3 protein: CSARGGASGSETQYF; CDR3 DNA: TGCAGTGCTAGAGGTGGTGCTAGCGGGAGTGAGACCCAGTACTTC
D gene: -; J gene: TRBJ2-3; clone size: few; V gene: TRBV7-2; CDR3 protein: CASSRSFSGTSTDTQYF; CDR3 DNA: TGTGCCAGCAGCCGTTCATTTTCCGGGACTAGCACAGATACGCAGTATTTT
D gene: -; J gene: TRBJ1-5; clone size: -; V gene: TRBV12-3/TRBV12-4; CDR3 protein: CASSFFSSPNQPQHF; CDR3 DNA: TGTGCCAGCAGTTTTTTCTCCTCCCCCAATCAGCCCCAGCATTTT
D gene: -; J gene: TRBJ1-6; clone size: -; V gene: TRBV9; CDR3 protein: CASSVASGNPSPLHF; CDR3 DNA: TGTGCCAGCAGCGTAGCCTCAGGGAATCCTTCACCCCTCCACTTT
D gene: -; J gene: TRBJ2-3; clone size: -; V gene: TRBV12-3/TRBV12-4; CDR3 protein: CASSFEGRGRADTQYF; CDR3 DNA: TGTGCCAGCAGTTTTGAAGGCAGAGGGCGCGCAGATACGCAATATTTT
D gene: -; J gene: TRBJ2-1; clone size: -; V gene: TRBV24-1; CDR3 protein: CATSDLRGGGHNEQFF; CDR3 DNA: TGTGCCACCAGTGATTTGAGAGGGGGTGGACACAATGAGCAGTTCTTC
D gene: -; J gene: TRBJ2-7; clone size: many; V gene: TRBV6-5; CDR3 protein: CASSSLDSYEQYF; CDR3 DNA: TGTGCCAGCAGTTCGCTGGACTCCTACGAGCAGTACTTC
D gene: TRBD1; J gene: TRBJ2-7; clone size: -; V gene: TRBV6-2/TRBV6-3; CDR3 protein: CASSYRATGGERYF; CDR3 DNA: TGTGCCAGCAGTTACCGTGCGACAGGGGGCGAGCGGTACTTC